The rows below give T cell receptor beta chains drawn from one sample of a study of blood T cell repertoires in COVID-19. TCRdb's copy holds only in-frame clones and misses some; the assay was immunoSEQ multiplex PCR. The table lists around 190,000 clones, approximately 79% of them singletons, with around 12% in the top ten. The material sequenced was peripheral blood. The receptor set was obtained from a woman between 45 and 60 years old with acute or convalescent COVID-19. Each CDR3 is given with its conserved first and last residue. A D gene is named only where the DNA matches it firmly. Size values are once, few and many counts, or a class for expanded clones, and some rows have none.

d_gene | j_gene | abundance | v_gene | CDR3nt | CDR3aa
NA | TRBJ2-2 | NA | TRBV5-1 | TGCGCCAGCAGCTTGGGGGCTGCCCACACCGGGGAGCTGTTTTTT | CASSLGAAHTGELFF
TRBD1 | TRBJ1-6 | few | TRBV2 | TGTGCCAGCAACCCAGGGGACAGTTATAATTCACCCCTCCACTTT | CASNPGDSYNSPLHF
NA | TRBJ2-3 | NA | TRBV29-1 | TGCAGCCCATACAGGGTGGAGCGGTTCTCAGATACGCAGTATTTT | CSPYRVERFSDTQYF
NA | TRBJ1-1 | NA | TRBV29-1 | TGCAGCGTTGATGAGGGGGGAGGGGCTGAAGCTTTCTTT | CSVDEGGGAEAFF
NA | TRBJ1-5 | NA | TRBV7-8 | TGTGCCAGCAGCTCCGGGGGGGGACGCAATCAGCCCCAGCATTTT | CASSSGGGRNQPQHF
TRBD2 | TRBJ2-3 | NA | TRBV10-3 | TGTGCCATCAGTGAGAGAAGCGGGGGAGGGGATACGCAGTATTTT | CAISERSGGGDTQYF
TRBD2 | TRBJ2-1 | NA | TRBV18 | TGTGCCAGCTCAGTTAGCGGGGGGGCAAGAAATGAGCAGTTCTTC | CASSVSGGARNEQFF
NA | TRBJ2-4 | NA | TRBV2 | TGTGCCAGCATCAGGACTTTAGCCAAAAACATTCAGTACTTC | CASIRTLAKNIQYF
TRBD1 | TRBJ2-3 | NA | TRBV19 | TGTGCCAGTAGTTCCCAGGGGGCAGATACGCAGTATTTT | CASSSQGADTQYF
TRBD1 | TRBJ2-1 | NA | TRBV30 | TGTGCCTGGAGTGTAGACAGGGCAACCTACAATGAGCAGTTCTTC | CAWSVDRATYNEQFF
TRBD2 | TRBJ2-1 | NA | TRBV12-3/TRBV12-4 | TGTGCCAGCAGACGGACTAGCTACAATGAGCAGTTCTTC | CASRRTSYNEQFF
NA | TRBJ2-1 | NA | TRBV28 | TGTGCCAGCAATAGCGTCCGGCCCTACAATGAGCAGTTCTTC | CASNSVRPYNEQFF
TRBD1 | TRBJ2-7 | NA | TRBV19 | TGTGCCAGTAGAAGTATGCGGACAGGGAACTACGAGCAGTACTTC | CASRSMRTGNYEQYF
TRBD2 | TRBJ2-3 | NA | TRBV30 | TGTGCCTGGAGCCAATTCAAAGTAACTAGCGGGGGGATGGCAGATACGCAGTATTTT | CAWSQFKVTSGGMADTQYF
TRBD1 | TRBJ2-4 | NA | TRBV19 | TGTGCCAGTAGTATCCTCCCGGACAGGGGCCGCAACATTCAGTACTTC | CASSILPDRGRNIQYF
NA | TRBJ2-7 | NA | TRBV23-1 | TGCGCCAGCAGTCAATCGCCGCAGGGCCACGAGCAGTACTTC | CASSQSPQGHEQYF
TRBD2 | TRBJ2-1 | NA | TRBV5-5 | TGTGCCAGCACCCAATGGCTAGCGGGAGGCGGTGAGCAGTTCTTC | CASTQWLAGGGEQFF
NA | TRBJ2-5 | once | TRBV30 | TGTGCCTGGAGGGGGGGGCAGGGGATAGGGGAGACCCAGTACTTC | CAWRGGQGIGETQYF
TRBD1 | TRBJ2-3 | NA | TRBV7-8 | TGTGCCAGCAGCCCGGACAGGGGGGACACGAATACGCAGTATTTT | CASSPDRGDTNTQYF
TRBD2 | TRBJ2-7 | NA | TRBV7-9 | TGTGCCAGCAGCCAGGACCGGGGGGGTTCCTACGAGCAGTACTTC | CASSQDRGGSYEQYF
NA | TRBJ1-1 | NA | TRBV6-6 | TGTGCCAGCAGCCTCTACGGGGGGAACACTGAAGCTTTCTTT | CASSLYGGNTEAFF
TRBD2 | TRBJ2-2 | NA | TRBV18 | TGTGCCAGCTCACCATCGAGCGGGATACTCACCGGGGAGCTGTTTTTT | CASSPSSGILTGELFF
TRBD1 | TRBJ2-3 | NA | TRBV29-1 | TGCAGCGAGCGGGACAGGGATTGGGGAGATACGCAGTATTTT | CSERDRDWGDTQYF
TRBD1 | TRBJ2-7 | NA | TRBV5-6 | TGTGCCAGCAGCTGGGGGACAGGGGTTTTCTACGAGCAGTACTTC | CASSWGTGVFYEQYF
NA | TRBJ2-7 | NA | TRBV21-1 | TGTGCCTGGCTTGCCCCTTTTTCCTACGAGCAGTACTTC | CAWLAPFSYEQYF
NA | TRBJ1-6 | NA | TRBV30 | TGTGCCTGGGGGCAGCCGGATAATTCACCCCTCCACTTT | CAWGQPDNSPLHF
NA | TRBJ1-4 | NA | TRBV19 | TGTGCCAGTAGTATGGGGGCTCATAGGACTAATGAAAAACTGTTTTTT | CASSMGAHRTNEKLFF
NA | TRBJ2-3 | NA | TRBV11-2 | TGTGCCAGCAGCCCCACCCCGGTGGATACGCAGTATTTT | CASSPTPVDTQYF
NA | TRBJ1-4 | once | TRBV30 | TGTGCCTTCTCAGCCGACTCTCCTGGGGAAAAACTGTTTTTT | CAFSADSPGEKLFF
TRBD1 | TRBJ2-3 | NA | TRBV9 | TGTGCCAGCAGCCCCCGACAGGGGGGCACAGATACGCAGTATTTT | CASSPRQGGTDTQYF
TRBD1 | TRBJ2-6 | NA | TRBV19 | TGTGCCAGTAGTGTCAGGGGGTTACCTGGGGCCAACGTCCTGACTTTC | CASSVRGLPGANVLTF
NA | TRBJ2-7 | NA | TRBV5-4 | TGTGCCAGCAGCACTGTAGAGGCCTACGAGCAGTACTTC | CASSTVEAYEQYF
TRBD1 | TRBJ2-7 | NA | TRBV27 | TGTGCCAGCAGTTTATGGGGACAGGGTTCATACGAGCAGTACTTC | CASSLWGQGSYEQYF
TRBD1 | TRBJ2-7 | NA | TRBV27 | TGTGCCAGCAGAAGGGGGCTCGTCGAAACCTACGAGCAGTACTTC | CASRRGLVETYEQYF
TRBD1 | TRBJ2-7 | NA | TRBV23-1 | TGCGCCAGCAGTCAAGGGGACCGGGACAGGGGGTACGGGTACGAGCAGTACTTC | CASSQGDRDRGYGYEQYF
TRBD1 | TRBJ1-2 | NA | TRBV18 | TGTGCCAGCTTCTCGGACAGGGGCCCTCCCGGCTACACCTTC | CASFSDRGPPGYTF